The 5 T cell receptor beta chains in this list originate from one sample, sequenced in a study of control samples from healthy donors and cancer patients. Some clones are missing from TCRdb's copy, which holds only in-frame ones; the method was immunoSEQ multiplex PCR. In the table there are roughly 120,000 clones, roughly nine tenths of which are singletons. The sample consisted of PBMCs. Receptor source: a woman aged 50 to 60 with colorectal cancer.

This clone was observed a few times. V usage is TRBV7-2 and J usage is TRBJ1-5, with TRBD1 as a possible D gene (6 bases). Germline V gene sequence: CDR1 SGHTA, CDR2 FQGNSA. Trimming shortened V by 4 bases and J by 0 bases, and 19 bases separated the two germline ends. CDR3 size: 18 residues. The CDR3 loop is CASSSTPSTGPSNQPQHF. CDR3 bases: TGTGCCAGCAGCTCCACCCCCTCGACAGGCCCTAGCAATCAGCCCCAGCATTTT.

The chain employs TRBV5-1 and TRBJ1-1; D is unclear. V dropped 3 bases and J dropped 1 base, with 7 bases sitting between them. This CDR3 has 13 residues. Per the germline V gene, CDR1 is SGHRS and CDR2 is YFSETQ. The CDR3 sequence: CASSYEQNTEAFF. The CDR3 DNA follows: TGCGCCAGCAGCTATGAACAGAACACTGAAGCTTTCTTT.

The V gene is TRBV9, the J gene TRBJ2-7; TRBD2 matches at 7 bases. The CDR3 runs 16 residues. Germline assignment: CDR1 SGDLS and CDR2 YYNGEE. The V and J ends lost 4 bases and 6 bases, in that order; junction bases with no gene match: 16. DNA of the CDR3: TGTGCCAGCAGCTCCCGCCCCCTAGCGGCCGAAGGCGAGCAGTACTTC. Translation gives CASSSRPLAAEGEQYF.

The chain joins TRBV19 to TRBJ1-5; D is undetermined. V was shortened by 5 bases and J by 0 bases, with 17 bases between the two germline ends. In germline, CDR1 is LNHDA, CDR2 SQIVND (reference sequence). This CDR3 has 17 amino acids. CDR3: CASSPNWARDSNQPQHF. CDR3 nucleotides: TGTGCCAGTAGTCCCAATTGGGCCCGGGATAGCAATCAGCCCCAGCATTTT.

The chain carries TRBV28 and TRBJ1-2; D not certain. The CDR3 sequence is 10 residues long. Trimming left V 3 bases short and J 6 bases short, with 2 bases between. Per germline, CDR1 MDHEN and CDR2 SYDVKM. The CDR3 region is CASSLHGYTF. CDR3 DNA: TGTGCCAGCAGTTTGCATGGCTACACCTTC.